The 13 T cell receptor beta chains below all came from one sample that was sequenced in a study of cytomegalovirus exposure and HLA in healthy donors. The study ran its PCR with 60 Vbeta and 13 Jbeta primers. Data came from immunoSEQ multiplex PCR; TCRdb stores just in-frame clones and leaves some out. The data show fewer than 200,000 clones, 75% seen once. Sequenced material: PBMCs. The origin of the receptors is a man between 18 and 29 years old in good health and CMV-seronegative.

The rearrangement links TRBV6-1 to TRBJ1-5; 11 bases line up with TRBD1. There are 14 residues in the CDR3. The germline V gene encodes CDR1 MNHNS and CDR2 SASEGT. J lost 8 bases, V lost 1 base, and 1 base had no gene match. The CDR3 sequence: CASSEGGQGEPQHF. In DNA, the CDR3 is TGTGCCAGCAGTGAAGGGGGACAGGGGGAGCCCCAGCATTTT.

The chain recombines TRBV7-6 with TRBJ2-2, with D possibly being TRBD2 (6 bases). Germline CDR1 reads SGHVS; CDR2 reads FNYEAQ. The CDR3 consists of 17 residues. The V end was cut by 5 bases, the J end by 4 bases, with 20 bases between. The CDR3 region is CASSPPGGKTPTGELFF. CDR3 DNA: TGTGCCAGCAGCCCACCCGGAGGGAAGACCCCCACCGGGGAGCTGTTTTTT.

The chain has TRBV4-1 and TRBJ2-7; perhaps TRBD2 as D (5 bases). This CDR3 has 15 amino acids. The V end was cut by 1 base, the J end by 3 bases, with 13 bases between. Germline values: CDR1 MGHRA, CDR2 YSYEKL. CDR3 nucleotides: TGCGCCAGCAGCCAAGGGAGCACCGAGGGCTACGAGCAGTACTTC. Translated: CASSQGSTEGYEQYF.

This rearrangement joins TRBV19 to TRBJ1-5, with 7 positions matching TRBD1. The V gene end was trimmed by 7 bases and the J gene end by 3 bases; junction bases not matched to a gene: 9. The CDR3 covers 15 residues. The germline V gene has CDR1 LNHDA and CDR2 SQIVND (reference sequence). The CDR3 DNA reads TGTGCCAGTACCACCCAGGGACAGTTCAATCAGCCCCAGCATTTT. It codes for CASTTQGQFNQPQHF. Variable domain in full (rest from reference TRBV19 and TRBJ1-5): DGGITQSPKYLFRKEGQNVTLSCEQNLNHDAMYWYRQDPGQGLRLIYYSQIVNDFQKGDIAEGYSVSREKKESFPLTVTSAQKNPTAFYLCASTTQGQFNQPQHFGDGTRLSIL.

This chain's CDR3 is CAISDPGTSGYEQYF. CDR3 nucleotides: TGTGCCATCAGTGACCCCGGGACTAGCGGGTACGAGCAGTACTTC. The chain carries TRBV10-3 and TRBJ2-7; 12 positions match TRBD2. Germline CDR1 reads ENHRY; CDR2 reads SYGVKD. CDR3 length: 15 amino acids. The ends lost 3 bases at V and 4 bases at J; junction bases unmatched: 4.

This clone was counted a few times. The CDR3 DNA reads TGTGCCTGGAGTGTAGCTGAGAGCTACACCTTC. Amino acids: CAWSVAESYTF. The J gene is TRBJ1-2, the V gene TRBV30; D uncertain. The germline CDR1 and CDR2 sequences are GTSNPN and SVGIG (reference sequence). There are 11 residues in the CDR3. Trimming took 0 bases from V and 9 from J, leaving 8 bases between them.

The gene calls are TRBV7-2 and TRBJ2-1; 7 bases are shared with TRBD2. The V gene's germline CDR1 is SGHTA and CDR2 FQGNSA. The CDR3 runs to 16 residues. Trimming at V came to 0 bases and at J to 10 bases, leaving 12 bases not matched to a gene. In DNA form, the CDR3 reads TGTGCCAGCAGCTTAGCGCTCGCTAGCGGAACTCTCGAGCAGTTCTTC. Its protein is CASSLALASGTLEQFF.

This clone was picked up a small number of times. The chain combines TRBV28 with TRBJ1-1; D uncertain. The germline V gene has CDR1 MDHEN and CDR2 SYDVKM. V was clipped by 4 bases and J by 7 bases, with 13 bases between them. This CDR3 has 13 amino acids. The CDR3 here is CASSSPSGFEAFF. CDR3 coding DNA: TGTGCCAGCAGTTCCCCCAGCGGGTTTGAAGCTTTCTTT.

The CDR3 is CASSLAPGTSGAYNEQFF. The CDR3 DNA reads as TGTGCCAGCAGCTTAGCCCCCGGGACTAGCGGGGCCTACAATGAGCAGTTCTTC. The V and J genes are TRBV7-2 and TRBJ2-1; 13 positions match TRBD2. Unmatched junction bases numbered 4, after V lost 0 bases and J lost 2 bases. Germline V CDR1 and CDR2: SGHTA, FQGNSA. The CDR3 extends over 18 amino acids.

The chain is built from TRBV11-2 and TRBJ2-7, with D maybe TRBD2 (5 bases). The CDR3 is 12 amino acids. Germline V gives CDR1 SGHAT, CDR2 FQNNGV. V was cut by 2 bases and J by 6 bases, with 8 bases left in between. The CDR3 region is CASSLTRGEQYF. CDR3 nucleotides: TGTGCCAGCAGCTTAACCCGGGGCGAGCAGTACTTC. The whole variable domain, remainder taken from reference TRBV11-2 and TRBJ2-7, is EAGVAQSPRYKIIEKRQSVAFWCNPISGHATLYWYQQILGQGPKLLIQFQNNGVVDDSQLPKDRFSAERLKGVDSTLKIQPAKLEDSAVYLCASSLTRGEQYFGPGTRLTVT.

J is TRBJ2-3 and V is TRBV27; D ambiguous. V lost 3 bases and J 4 bases, leaving 5 bases between the germline ends. Germline lookup yields CDR1 MNHEY and CDR2 SMNVEV (reference sequence). The CDR3 extends over 12 amino acids. The CDR3 nucleotides read TGTGCCAGCAGTTTTGGAGCAGATACGCAGTATTTT. Its protein product is CASSFGADTQYF.

This clone has only a few counts. The chain employs TRBV18 and TRBJ2-7; D unresolved. The V gene lost 2 bases and the J gene lost 1 base, with 6 bases spanning the gap. The CDR3 sequence is 13 residues long. Per the germline V gene, CDR1 is KGHSH and CDR2 is LQKENI. The CDR3 protein is CASSPVRSYEQYF. In nucleotides, the CDR3 is TGTGCCAGCTCACCAGTCAGGTCCTACGAGCAGTACTTC.

V usage is TRBV14 and J usage is TRBJ1-2; 8 bases align to TRBD1. V trimming: 3 bases; J trimming: 5 bases; junction bases outside the gene matches: 8. This CDR3 has 15 amino acids. Germline CDR1 is SGHDN and CDR2 is FVKESK. The CDR3 is CASSHLRGLGYGYTF. The CDR3 region has the DNA TGTGCCAGCAGCCACCTCAGGGGGCTAGGGTATGGCTACACCTTC.